The 28 T cell receptor beta chains reported below all come from one sample, sequenced in a study of blood T cells in healthy people across ages. For the second PCR, which ran for roughly 7 to 11 cycles, a sample-barcoded 5' primer and a J-beta primer mix were used. TCRdb re-derived calls from the 5' RACE reads in MiXCR, one entry per CDR3 protein. The sample has around 870,000 distinct CDR3 sequences, 25% to 30% seen once. Sequenced: blood. The source of these receptors is a woman over 75 in good health.

This clonotype was picked up many times. V usage is TRBV11-2 and J usage is TRBJ2-3, with no clear D. V lost 3 bases to trimming and J lost 2 bases, with 12 bases between them. The CDR3 has 15 amino acids. Germline values: CDR1 SGHAT, CDR2 FQNNGV. The CDR3 DNA sequence: TGTGCCAGCAGCTTGGACGGAGCCCCCACAGATACGCAGTATTTT. Protein product: CASSLDGAPTDTQYF.

The chain carries TRBV7-2 and TRBJ2-1; D unresolved. V dropped 0 bases and J dropped 6 bases, with 12 bases sitting between them. The CDR3 length is 15 residues. Germline assignment: CDR1 SGHTA and CDR2 FQGNSA. The CDR3 loop reads CASSLAHGRVNEQFF. The CDR3 bases are TGTGCCAGCAGCTTAGCCCACGGACGGGTCAATGAGCAGTTCTTC.

Notes on this clonotype: With a much larger clone just one base away, this may be a read error. This sequence joins TRBV5-6 and TRBJ2-5; 7 bases fit TRBD2. The V and J ends lost 4 bases and 11 bases, in that order; junction bases with no gene match: 17. This CDR3 has 15 amino acids. CDR1 SGHDT and CDR2 YYEEEE come from the germline V gene. The CDR3 DNA is TGTGCCAGCAGCCACGGGCGGGGGTTAAGGCATGAGCAGTACTTC. Protein sequence: CASSHGRGLRHEQYF.

For this clonotype: A much larger clone lies one base from this, so it may be a read error. J is TRBJ1-2 and V is TRBV6-6; no reliable D call. The length of the CDR3 is 15 residues. V was trimmed by 8 bases and J by 4 bases, leaving 20 bases between them. Germline V gene lookup returns CDR1 MNHNY and CDR2 SVGAGI (reference sequence). In DNA, the CDR3 is TGTGCCAGCGCCAAGTTGGAGGCGCATACCTATGGCTACACCTTC. Translated: CASAKLEAHTYGYTF.

J is TRBJ1-5 and V is TRBV27; D unclear. The CDR3 is 13 amino acids. Germline CDR1 reads MNHEY; CDR2 reads SMNVEV (reference sequence). V dropped 3 bases and J dropped 5 bases, with 8 bases sitting between them. The CDR3 DNA follows: TGTGCCAGCAGTTTGGTCCAGCATCAGCCCCAGCATTTT. It encodes CASSLVQHQPQHF.

As for this clonotype: This may arise from a read error, as a much more abundant clone is one base away. The V gene is TRBV7-2, the J gene TRBJ1-1; 7 bases map to TRBD1. The CDR3 consists of 17 residues. CDR1 and CDR2 (germline): SGHTA, FQGNSA. In nucleotides, the CDR3 is TGTGCCAGCAGCTTAGCGCTAATCCGTGGGCGAGGGGGCGATGCTCTCTTT. Its translation is CASSLALIRGRGGDALF.

The table lists this clonotype with a few counts. V and J are TRBV7-2 and TRBJ2-3, with D possibly called TRBD1 or TRBD2 (6 bases each). Trimming shortened V by 0 bases and J by 7 bases, and 14 bases separated the two germline ends. Germline lookup yields CDR1 SGHTA and CDR2 FQGNSA. The CDR3 spans 15 residues. The CDR3 DNA is TGTGCCAGCAGCTTAGCCGGGGGCATGGAGTATACGCAGTATTTT. Its protein product is CASSLAGGMEYTQYF.

The chain carries TRBV20-1 and TRBJ2-4; D unclear. The CDR3 covers 13 residues. The germline V and J ends were trimmed by 0 bases and 8 bases, with 11 bases remaining between them. The germline V gene has CDR1 DFQATT and CDR2 SNEGSKA (reference sequence). CDR3 amino acids: CSARDPPHYIQYF. CDR3 coding DNA: TGCAGTGCTAGAGATCCCCCTCATTACATTCAGTACTTC.

This clonotype was found many times. The V gene is TRBV9, the J gene TRBJ2-1; 12 nucleotides line up with TRBD2. Looked up from germline, CDR1 is SGDLS and CDR2 is YYNGEE. The CDR3 is 16 amino acids. V dropped 4 bases and J dropped 0; count of bases not matched to a gene: 2. In DNA form, the CDR3 reads TGTGCCAGCAGCACTAGCGGGGGGAGCTCCTACAATGAGCAGTTCTTC. It specifies CASSTSGGSSYNEQFF. Combining the CDR3 with reference TRBV9 and TRBJ2-1 gives the whole variable domain DSGVTQTPKHLITATGQRVTLRCSPRSGDLSVYWYQQSLDQGLQFLIQYYNGEERAKGNILERFSAQQFPDLHSELNLSSLELGDSALYFCASSTSGGSSYNEQFFGPGTRLTVL.

This clonotype was found once. Being one base from a much bigger clone, this may be a read error. This chain uses TRBV6-4 with TRBJ2-1; no firm D call. TRBJ2-7 matches the DNA end more closely, so the J call is doubtful. Germline CDR1 MRHNA, CDR2 SNTAGT. The CDR3 is made up of 14 amino acids. CDR3 in DNA: TGTGCCAGCAGTGGAAGGCACGGCAACAATGAGCAGTACTTC. As protein: CASSGRHGNNEQYF.

The rearrangement links TRBV7-2 to TRBJ2-2, with TRBD1 matching 12 bases. The CDR3 contains 19 residues. Germline CDR1 SGHTA, CDR2 FQGNSA. Losses at the gene ends were 5 bases for V and 4 bases for J; bases not matched to a gene: 14. Here the CDR3 DNA reads TGTGCCAGCAGCACACCAACCGGGACAGGGGGCCGCTTCACCGGGGAGCTGTTTTTT. It specifies CASSTPTGTGGRFTGELFF.

This clonotype occurred a few times. The chain joins TRBV20-1 to TRBJ2-5; 11 nucleotides agree with TRBD2. The germline gives CDR1 DFQATT, CDR2 SNEGSKA (reference sequence). Trimming took 5 bases from V and 5 from J; bases not matched to a gene: 10. This CDR3 is built from 15 residues. The CDR3 reads CSAYRLAGGLETQYF. For the CDR3, the DNA is TGCAGTGCTTACCGCTTAGCGGGGGGGCTGGAGACCCAGTACTTC.

There are a few counts of this clonotype. This chain's CDR3 is CSARRQGGGYNEQFF. Here the CDR3 DNA reads TGCAGTGCTAGAAGACAGGGGGGGGGATACAATGAGCAGTTCTTC. The genes are TRBV20-1 and TRBJ2-1; 9 nucleotides line up with TRBD1. Germline CDR1 is DFQATT and CDR2 is SNEGSKA (reference sequence). With 2 bases clipped from V and 4 bases from J, the junction kept 6 bases outside the gene matches. This CDR3 has 15 amino acids.

This clonotype was observed at least ten times. The genes are TRBV6-2 or TRBV6-3 and TRBJ2-2, with a tentative D call TRBD2 (5 bases). Trimming stripped 5 bases from V and 1 base from J, with 8 bases between. The germline V gene encodes CDR1 MNHEY and CDR2 SVGEGT. The CDR3 totals 14 residues. The CDR3 nucleotides are TGTGCCAGCAGTACGGGGAAGAACACCGGGGAGCTGTTTTTT. Translated: CASSTGKNTGELFF.

This clonotype was recorded a few times. V and J are TRBV6-5 and TRBJ2-6; no clear D. Germline loops: CDR1 MNHEY, CDR2 SVGAGI. This CDR3 region has 14 residues. V was clipped by 2 bases and J by 5 bases, with 7 bases between them. The DNA for the CDR3 is TGTGCCAGCAGTTACCGGGCTCGGGCCAACGTCCTGACTTTC. It codes for CASSYRARANVLTF.

This clonotype was recorded many times. The chain recombines TRBV11-2 with TRBJ2-1, with 9 nucleotides matching TRBD1. V dropped 5 bases and J dropped 6; count of bases not matched to a gene: 17. The CDR3 runs to 18 residues. The V gene's germline CDR1 is SGHAT and CDR2 FQNNGV. The CDR3 DNA sequence: TGTGCCAGCAGCAGCCGGGACAGGGAGTCACCGAGGGCCAATGAGCAGTTCTTC. Encoded protein: CASSSRDRESPRANEQFF.

This chain uses TRBV7-9 with TRBJ1-5, with D possibly matching TRBD1 (5 bases). The V gene's germline CDR1 is SEHNR and CDR2 FQNEAQ (reference sequence). V gave up 7 bases and J gave up 2 bases, with 12 bases separating them. The length of the CDR3 is 14 residues. This chain's CDR3 is CASTVGGGNQPQHF. The CDR3 DNA reads as TGTGCCAGCACCGTGGGAGGGGGCAATCAGCCCCAGCATTTT. Full variable domain (remainder filled in from reference TRBV7-9 and TRBJ1-5): DTGVSQNPRHKITKRGQNVTFRCDPISEHNRLYWYRQTLGQGPEFLTYFQNEAQLEKSRLLSDRFSAERPKGSFSTLEIQRTEQGDSAMYLCASTVGGGNQPQHFGDGTRLSIL.

This chain links TRBV30 with TRBJ2-5; possible D gene TRBD1, 7 bases. V was shortened by 0 bases and J by 3 bases, with 14 bases between the two germline ends. Germline V gives CDR1 GTSNPN, CDR2 SVGIG (reference sequence). The CDR3 has 15 residues. The CDR3 spells CAWSVRGTVKETQYF. In DNA, the CDR3 is TGTGCCTGGAGTGTACGGGGGACAGTTAAAGAGACCCAGTACTTC.

This clonotype was detected ten times or more. The genes are TRBV5-6 and TRBJ2-1; D possibly corresponds to TRBD2 (6 bases). CDR1 is SGHDT and CDR2 is YYEEEE in the germline V gene. This CDR3 has 14 amino acids. With 2 bases removed from V and 7 bases from J, the gap between germline ends came to 13 bases. The CDR3 here is CASSLRGNKNEQFF. In nucleotides, the CDR3 is TGTGCCAGCAGCTTACGGGGGAATAAGAATGAGCAGTTCTTC.

This clonotype was seen repeatedly, ten times or more. The chain links TRBV4-1 to TRBJ2-4, with 7 bases fitting TRBD1. Germline lookup yields CDR1 MGHRA and CDR2 YSYEKL. After removal of 0 bases from V and 3 bases from J, the junction contained 2 bases not matched to a gene. This CDR3 comprises 15 residues. CDR3 sequence reads: CASSQETGRKNIQYF. In DNA, the CDR3 is TGCGCCAGCAGCCAAGAGACAGGGCGCAAAAACATTCAGTACTTC.

This clonotype came up once. J is TRBJ1-5 and V is TRBV20-1; 7 bases fit TRBD1. Germline V CDR1 and CDR2: DFQATT, SNEGSKA (reference sequence). V trimming: 4 bases; J trimming: 0 bases; junction bases outside the gene matches: 6. There are 15 residues in the CDR3. This CDR3 reads CSANSGGGSNQPQHF. CDR3 in DNA: TGCAGTGCTAATTCAGGGGGTGGTAGCAATCAGCCCCAGCATTTT.

Details on this clonotype: Just one base apart from a much larger clone, this may be a read error. J is TRBJ2-5 and V is TRBV28; D uncertain. The CDR3 contains 11 residues. The germline CDR1 and CDR2 sequences are MDHEN and SYDVKM. Trimming shortened V by 10 bases and J by 1 base, and 7 bases separated the two germline ends. The CDR3 nucleotides read TGTGCCACGGCATCCCAAGAGACCCAGTACTTC. The encoded protein is CATASQETQYF.

This clonotype was counted at least ten times. This chain connects TRBV29-1 to TRBJ2-7; 10 bases align to TRBD1. From germline, CDR1 is SQVTM and CDR2 ANQGSEA. With V trimmed by 2 bases and J by 5 bases, 3 bases remained unmatched. The CDR3 spans 13 residues. The CDR3 bases are TGCAGCGTTGAACGGGACAGGGGAAACGAGCAGTACTTC. Protein: CSVERDRGNEQYF.

A note on this clonotype: A read error is possible here, since a much larger clone lies one base away. The CDR3 DNA reads TGTGCCAGCAGTTACTCGGGGTGGGAAGACAGTGGCTACACCTTC. Its protein product is CASSYSGWEDSGYTF. This chain connects TRBV6-5 to TRBJ1-2; possibly TRBD1 for D (5 bases). This CDR3 contains 15 residues. Germline-derived CDR1 and CDR2 are MNHEY and SVGAGI. V shed 0 bases and J shed 7 bases, with 15 bases lying between them.

In nucleotides, the CDR3 is TGTGCCAGCAGTTTAATAGGGGCAGGGCAGCCCCAGCATTTT. This encodes CASSLIGAGQPQHF. The chain couples TRBV28 to TRBJ1-5; D is perhaps TRBD1 (5 bases). CDR1 is MDHEN and CDR2 is SYDVKM in the germline V gene. The CDR3 is 14 amino acids. V lost 2 bases to trimming and J lost 7 bases, with 12 bases between them.

This clonotype has ten or more counts. The chain employs TRBV24-1 and TRBJ2-3; D not certain. Trimming cost V 9 bases and J 0 bases, with 9 bases left between them. The V gene's germline CDR1 is KGHDR and CDR2 SFDVKD. The length of the CDR3 is 13 residues. The CDR3 loop is CATEGSSTDTQYF. CDR3 in DNA: TGTGCCACCGAAGGATCTAGCACAGATACGCAGTATTTT.

This clonotype was seen many times. The rearrangement joins TRBV20-1 to TRBJ1-5; TRBD1 matches 7 bases. This CDR3 contains 15 residues. In germline, CDR1 is DFQATT, CDR2 SNEGSKA (reference sequence). With 2 bases clipped from V and 1 base from J, the junction kept 5 bases outside the gene matches. CDR3 residues: CSARIQGPSNQPQHF. DNA of the CDR3: TGCAGTGCTAGAATACAGGGGCCAAGCAATCAGCCCCAGCATTTT.

The table lists this clonotype with a few counts. The rearrangement uses TRBV6-6 and TRBJ2-4; D is unresolved. Germline V gene lookup returns CDR1 MNHNY and CDR2 SVGAGI (reference sequence). This CDR3 is built from 12 residues. The V end was cut by 8 bases, the J end by 13 bases, with 18 bases between. The CDR3 DNA is TGTGCCAGCGTCGCCGGAAAGGGTGAGCAGTACTTC. Translation: CASVAGKGEQYF.